Listed below are T cell receptor beta chains from one sample, sequenced in a study of T-cell reconstitution after alpha-beta-depleted transplantation in children. TCRdb analysed the PCR reads with MiXCR anew, one entry per CDR3 protein. The data show fewer than 450,000 distinct CDR3 sequences, under 20% seen once. The specimen comprised PBMCs, mostly from graft donor cells, sampled 360 days after TCRalphabeta/CD19-depleted stem cell transplant. These TCRs come from a male patient between 2 and 10 years old who had a stem cell transplant for acute lymphoblastic leukemia, so the T cells may come from the graft donor. CDR3s include the opening cysteine and the closing phenylalanine or tryptophan. D genes are given only for firm matches. Only some rows state a clone size, as once, few, many or a class for expanded clones.

clone size	CDR3 length	V gene	J gene	D gene	CDR3 DNA	CDR3 protein
-	15	TRBV4-2	TRBJ1-4	-	TGTGCCAGCAGCCAAGATCGGCAGGGAGGGGAAAAACTGTTTTTT	CASSQDRQGGEKLFF
many	16	TRBV15	TRBJ2-1	TRBD2	TGTGCCACCAGCAGACATAGCGGGATTGGCGATAATGAGCAGTTCTTC	CATSRHSGIGDNEQFF
-	14	TRBV4-1	TRBJ2-7	-	TGCGCCAGCAGCCACCTAGCCAGGGACTACGAGCAGTACTTC	CASSHLARDYEQYF
-	15	TRBV6-1	TRBJ2-4	TRBD2	TGTGCCAGCAGTGAATATGGGGGGGGCAAAAACATTCAGTACTTC	CASSEYGGGKNIQYF
few	17	TRBV5-1	TRBJ1-2	-	TGCGCCAGCAGCTTGGACGGTGGCCCAGGCACTAACTATGGCTACACCTTC	CASSLDGGPGTNYGYTF
few	16	TRBV12-5	TRBJ1-1	-	TGTGCTAGTGGTTTGGTCCCTCCCGAGGGGAACACTGAAGCTTTCTTT	CASGLVPPEGNTEAFF
-	15	TRBV7-3	TRBJ2-3	-	TGTGCCAGCAGCTTAGGGTTATTGAGCACAGATACGCAGTATTTT	CASSLGLLSTDTQYF
many	16	TRBV5-6	TRBJ2-2	-	TGTGCCAGCAGCTCCCACAGACTCCTGAACACCGGGGAGCTGTTTTTT	CASSSHRLLNTGELFF
-	13	TRBV5-1	TRBJ1-2	-	TGCGCCAGCAGCGTGGGAGACAGTAATGGCTACACCTTC	CASSVGDSNGYTF
few	14	TRBV5-1	TRBJ1-2	-	TGCGCCAGCAGCGCACCTGGGACGGGATATGGCTACACCTTC	CASSAPGTGYGYTF
-	15	TRBV28	TRBJ1-5	-	TGTGCCAGCATCCCCACCACAGGGCCTAACCAGCCCCAGCATTTT	CASIPTTGPNQPQHF
-	15	TRBV4-1	TRBJ2-7	-	TGCGCCAGCAGCCAAGAGGGGGTGAGACCCTACGAGCAGTACTTC	CASSQEGVRPYEQYF
many	14	TRBV15	TRBJ2-5	TRBD2	TGTGCCACCAGCAGCGGGAGGGCCGTAGAGACCCAGTACTTC	CATSSGRAVETQYF
many	18	TRBV5-1	TRBJ2-3	TRBD2	TGCGCCAGCAGCTTGGGGGGCCGACTAGCAGCTAGCACAGATACGCAGTATTTT	CASSLGGRLAASTDTQYF
few	15	TRBV20-1	TRBJ2-3	TRBD2	TGCAGTGCAAGGCGCTTAGCGGGAGGGCCAGATACGCAGTATTTT	CSARRLAGGPDTQYF